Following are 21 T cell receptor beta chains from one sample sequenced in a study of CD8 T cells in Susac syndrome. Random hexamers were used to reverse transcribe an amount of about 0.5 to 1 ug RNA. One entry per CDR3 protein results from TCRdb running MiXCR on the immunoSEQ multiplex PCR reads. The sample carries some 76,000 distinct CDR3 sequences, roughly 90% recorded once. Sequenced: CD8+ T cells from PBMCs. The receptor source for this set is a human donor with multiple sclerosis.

The CDR3 is CASSSPWGGTGRGEDTEAFF. The CDR3 DNA reads as TGTGCCAGCAGCTCCCCATGGGGCGGGACAGGGAGAGGTGAGGACACTGAAGCTTTCTTT. The rearrangement links TRBV11-1 to TRBJ1-1; TRBD1 matches at 9 bases. This CDR3 has 20 amino acids. The junction had 21 bases not matched to a gene; V was cut back by 4 bases and J by 3 bases. Germline CDR1 is SGHAT and CDR2 is FQDESV (reference sequence).

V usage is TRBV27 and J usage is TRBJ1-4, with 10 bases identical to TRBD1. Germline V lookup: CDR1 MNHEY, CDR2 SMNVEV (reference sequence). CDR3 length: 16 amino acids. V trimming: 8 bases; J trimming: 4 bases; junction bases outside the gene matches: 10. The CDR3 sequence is CASSVRQGALNEKLFF. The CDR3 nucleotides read TGTGCCAGCTCCGTCCGACAGGGGGCCCTTAATGAAAAACTGTTTTTT.

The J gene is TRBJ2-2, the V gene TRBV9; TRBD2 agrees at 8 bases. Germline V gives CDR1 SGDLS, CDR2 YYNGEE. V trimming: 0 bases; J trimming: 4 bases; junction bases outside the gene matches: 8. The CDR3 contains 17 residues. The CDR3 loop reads CASSVGGLVESTGELFF. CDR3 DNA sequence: TGTGCCAGCAGCGTAGGGGGACTAGTCGAATCCACCGGGGAGCTGTTTTTT. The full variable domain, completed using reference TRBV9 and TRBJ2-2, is DSGVTQTPKHLITATGQRVTLRCSPRSGDLSVYWYQQSLDQGLQFLIQYYNGEERAKGNILERFSAQQFPDLHSELNLSSLELGDSALYFCASSVGGLVESTGELFFGEGSRLTVL.

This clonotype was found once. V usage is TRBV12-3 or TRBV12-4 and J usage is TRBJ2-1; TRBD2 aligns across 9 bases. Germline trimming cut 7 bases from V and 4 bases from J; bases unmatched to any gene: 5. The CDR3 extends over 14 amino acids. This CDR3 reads CASNRLAGYNEQFF. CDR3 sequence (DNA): TGTGCCAGCAATAGGCTAGCGGGGTACAATGAGCAGTTCTTC.

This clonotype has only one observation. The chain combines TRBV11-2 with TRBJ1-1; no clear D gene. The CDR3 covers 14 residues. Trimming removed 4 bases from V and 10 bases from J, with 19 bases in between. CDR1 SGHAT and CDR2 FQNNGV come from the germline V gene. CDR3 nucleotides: TGTGCCAGCAGCTCCCTTCGTAGGGCACTCATAGCTTTCTTT. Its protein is CASSSLRRALIAFF.

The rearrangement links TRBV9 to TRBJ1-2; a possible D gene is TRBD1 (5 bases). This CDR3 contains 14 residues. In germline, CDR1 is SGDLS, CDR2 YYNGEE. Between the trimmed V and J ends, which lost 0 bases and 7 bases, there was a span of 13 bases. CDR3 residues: CASSVALLRGGYTF. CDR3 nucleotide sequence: TGTGCCAGCAGCGTAGCCCTCCTTAGGGGTGGCTACACCTTC.

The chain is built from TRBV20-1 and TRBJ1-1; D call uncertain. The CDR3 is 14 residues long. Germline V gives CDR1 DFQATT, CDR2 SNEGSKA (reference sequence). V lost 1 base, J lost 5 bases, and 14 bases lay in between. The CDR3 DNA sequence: TGCAGTGCTAGAGGTGGAGGGAGCGGTACTGAAGCTTTCTTT. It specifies CSARGGGSGTEAFF.

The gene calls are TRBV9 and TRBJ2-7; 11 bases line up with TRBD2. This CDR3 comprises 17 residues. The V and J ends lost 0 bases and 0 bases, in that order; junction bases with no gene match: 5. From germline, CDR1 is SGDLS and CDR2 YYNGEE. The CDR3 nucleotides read TGTGCCAGCAGCGTAGTAGCGGGAGGGCCTTTCTCCTACGAGCAGTACTTC. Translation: CASSVVAGGPFSYEQYF. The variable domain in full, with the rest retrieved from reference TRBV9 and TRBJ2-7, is DSGVTQTPKHLITATGQRVTLRCSPRSGDLSVYWYQQSLDQGLQFLIQYYNGEERAKGNILERFSAQQFPDLHSELNLSSLELGDSALYFCASSVVAGGPFSYEQYFGPGTRLTVT.

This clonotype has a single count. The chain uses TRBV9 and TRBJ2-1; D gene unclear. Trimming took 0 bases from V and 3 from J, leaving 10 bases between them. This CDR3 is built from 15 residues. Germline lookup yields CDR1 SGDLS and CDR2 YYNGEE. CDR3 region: CASSVGDSNYNEQFF. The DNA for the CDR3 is TGTGCCAGCAGCGTAGGAGACTCTAACTACAATGAGCAGTTCTTC.

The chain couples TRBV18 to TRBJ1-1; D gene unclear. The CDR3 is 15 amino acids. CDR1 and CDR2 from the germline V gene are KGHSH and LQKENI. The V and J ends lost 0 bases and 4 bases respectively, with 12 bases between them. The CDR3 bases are TGTGCCAGCTCACCACCGGCGGAGGCGCGCACTGAAGCTTTCTTT. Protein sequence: CASSPPAEARTEAFF.

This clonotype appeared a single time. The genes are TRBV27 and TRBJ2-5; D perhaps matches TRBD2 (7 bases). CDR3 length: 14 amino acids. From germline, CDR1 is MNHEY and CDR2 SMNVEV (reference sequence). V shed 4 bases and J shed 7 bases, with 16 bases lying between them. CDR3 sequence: CASSWGGDKMTQYF. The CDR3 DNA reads TGTGCCAGCAGTTGGGGGGGGGACAAGATGACCCAGTACTTC.

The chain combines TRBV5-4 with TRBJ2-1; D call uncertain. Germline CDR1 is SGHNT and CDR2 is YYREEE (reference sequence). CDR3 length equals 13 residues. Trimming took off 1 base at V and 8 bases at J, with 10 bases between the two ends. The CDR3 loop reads CASSLSGVDEQFF. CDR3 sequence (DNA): TGTGCCAGCAGCTTGAGTGGGGTGGATGAGCAGTTCTTC.

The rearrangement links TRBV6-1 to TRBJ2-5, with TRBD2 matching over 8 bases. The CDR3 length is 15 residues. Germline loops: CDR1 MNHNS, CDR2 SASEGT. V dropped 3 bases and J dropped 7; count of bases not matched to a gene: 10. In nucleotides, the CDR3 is TGTGCCAGCAGTGATCCCGGACTAGCAATTGGGACCCAGTACTTC. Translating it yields CASSDPGLAIGTQYF.

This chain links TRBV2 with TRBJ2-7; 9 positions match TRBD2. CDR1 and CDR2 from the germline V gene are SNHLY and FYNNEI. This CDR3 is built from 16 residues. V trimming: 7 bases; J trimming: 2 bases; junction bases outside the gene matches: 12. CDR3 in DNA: TGTGCCAGCACTCAGGATGCTAGCGGGATACCCTACGAGCAGTACTTC. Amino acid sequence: CASTQDASGIPYEQYF.

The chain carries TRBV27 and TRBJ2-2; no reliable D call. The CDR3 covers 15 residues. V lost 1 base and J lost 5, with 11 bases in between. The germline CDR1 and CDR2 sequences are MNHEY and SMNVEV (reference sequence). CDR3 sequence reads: CASSLLLRDTGELFF. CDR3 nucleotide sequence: TGTGCCAGCAGTTTATTACTTAGGGATACCGGGGAGCTGTTTTTT.

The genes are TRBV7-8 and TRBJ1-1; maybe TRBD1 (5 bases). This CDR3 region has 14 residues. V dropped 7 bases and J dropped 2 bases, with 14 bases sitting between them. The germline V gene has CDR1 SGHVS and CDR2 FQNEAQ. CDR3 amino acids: CASTQTALNTEAFF. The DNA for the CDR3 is TGTGCCAGCACACAGACAGCCCTTAACACTGAAGCTTTCTTT.

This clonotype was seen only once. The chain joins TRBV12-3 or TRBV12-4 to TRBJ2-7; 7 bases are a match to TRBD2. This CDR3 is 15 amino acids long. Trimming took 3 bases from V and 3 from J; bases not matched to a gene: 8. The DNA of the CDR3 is TGTGCCAGCAGTTTTAGGGAGGGGACGGACTACGAGCAGTACTTC. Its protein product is CASSFREGTDYEQYF.

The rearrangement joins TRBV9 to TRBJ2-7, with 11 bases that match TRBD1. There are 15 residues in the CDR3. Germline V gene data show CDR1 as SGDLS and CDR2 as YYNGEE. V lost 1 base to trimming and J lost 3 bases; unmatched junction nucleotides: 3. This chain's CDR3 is CASSVSGTGGYEQYF. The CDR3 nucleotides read TGTGCCAGCAGCGTAAGCGGGACAGGGGGCTACGAGCAGTACTTC.

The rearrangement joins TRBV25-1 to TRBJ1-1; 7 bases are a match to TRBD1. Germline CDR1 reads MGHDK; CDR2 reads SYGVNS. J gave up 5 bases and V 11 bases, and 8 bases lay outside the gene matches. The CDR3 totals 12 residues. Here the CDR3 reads CASGQLGTEAFF. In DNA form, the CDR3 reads TGTGCCTCGGGACAGCTGGGGACTGAAGCTTTCTTT.

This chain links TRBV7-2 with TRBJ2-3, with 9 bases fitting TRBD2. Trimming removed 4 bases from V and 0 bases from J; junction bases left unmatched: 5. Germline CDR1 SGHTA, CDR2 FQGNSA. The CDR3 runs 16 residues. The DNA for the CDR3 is TGTGCCAGCAGCTATCCGACTAGCGGCAGCACAGATACGCAGTATTTT. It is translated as CASSYPTSGSTDTQYF.

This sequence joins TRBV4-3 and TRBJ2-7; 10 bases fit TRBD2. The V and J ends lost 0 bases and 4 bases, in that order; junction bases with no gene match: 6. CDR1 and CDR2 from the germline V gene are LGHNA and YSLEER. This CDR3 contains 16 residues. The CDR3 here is CASSQDGPSGRYEQYF. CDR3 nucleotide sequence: TGCGCCAGCAGCCAAGATGGGCCTAGCGGGAGATACGAGCAGTACTTC.